This TCR beta chain is drawn from a study of shared clonotypes between healthy human individuals (dated by TCRdb to about 2020). For the wider study: Three men and two women, aged 18 to 49 years, made up the cohort. Between about 0.85 and 9.5 billion PBMCs per donor were obtained by leukapheresis. To increase sequencing depth and limit assay-specific biases, different laboratories used diverse techniques to prepare libraries and sequence TCR repertoires. Blood TCR repertoires of four to six healthy adults were deeply sequenced to estimate repertoire size and the extent of clonotype sharing between individuals. For each donor, CD4 naive and CD4 memory were each given three plates, CD8 naive was given two plates, and CD8 memory was given one plate.

Using the deep immunoSEQ assay, multiplex PCR amplified TCR CDR3 regions from genomic DNA. Extracted genomic DNA from each cell subset was spread evenly across all wells of several immunoSEQ 96-well plates, with each plate serving as a replicate. For sorted subsets, each replicate PCR was loaded with roughly 0.2 ug genomic DNA, equivalent to about 30,000 T cell genomes. The purified libraries were quantified using a Qubit 3.0 fluorometer, sized with a Bioanalyzer 2100, and then quantified again using the KAPA Library Quantification kit. A separate single-read 150-cycle Illumina NextSeq 550 flow cell was used to sequence each immunoSEQ 96-well plate. Per the source publication's procedure: Because the immunoSEQ output held only junctional sequences and lacked quality scores, the filtering could not match the filtering applied to full-length reads. To assign V/J genes and CDR3, sequences were annotated using PyIR, a Python wrapper for IgBLAST v1.9, with IMGT germline references. Reads were filtered out if the reads had weak V/J assignments (E-value above 1e-6), no CDR3, stop codons, out-of-frame junctions, or ambiguous translated residues. V3J clonotypes were defined by identical inferred V gene, J gene, and CDR3 amino acid sequence. The percentage overlap between two repertoires was calculated by dividing the number of shared unique clonotypes by the size of the smaller repertoire. Richness of each repertoire was evaluated using RTK rarefaction, the Chao1 estimator, and Recon v2.1 estimates of unobserved clonotypes. OLGA was used to compute generation probabilities for all TCRbeta clonotypes that the gDNA method yielded from a handful of donors. TCRdb took this table from immuneACCESS and kept in-frame rearrangements with V and J called. Such tables lack part of the clones; where checked against another copy, unresolved V genes explain under half of the gap, and the rest is unexplained. The V and J calls and clone size were taken over from that table, and D and trimming were inferred from the DNA. In all, the sample holds 2 million to 2.5 million clones, and roughly 93% of those were seen once. The biggest ten clones account for approximately 0.36% of the sample.

Beyond this particular receptor, the publication reports: Naive subsets generally had larger estimated clonotype richness than memory subsets. When several donors were compared, the shared fraction of clonotypes was 5% to 6.5% for naive CD4, less than 4% for naive CD8, about 2.4% for memory CD4, and 0.4% for memory CD8. Pairwise subsampling indicated that sequencing depth was expected to affect the degree of clonotype sharing among donors. Sampling was restricted to blood, and TCR repertoires in tissues likely differ from the TCR repertoires found in blood. Even with the large sequencing depth, rarefaction of the sorted-subset datasets indicated that sequencing was incomplete. Compared with non-shared clonotypes, clonotypes shared by all four sorted-subset donors had higher generation probabilities. Because the study included only a small number of donors, the genetic and exposure-history diversity represented was limited.

Healthy HIV-negative adults with no recently reported acute infections or vaccinations were included as donors. Every donor was a Caucasian adult residing in Nashville, Tennessee, USA. CD4+ T cells were enriched by magnetic negative selection, after which naive cells were positively selected on CD45RA and the negative fraction was taken as the memory subset. Blood was obtained by leukapheresis, after which PBMCs were separated by Ficoll-Histopaque density gradient centrifugation and cryopreserved in liquid nitrogen vapor phase. Purity and quantity of every magnetically sorted T cell population were checked by analytical flow cytometry. Each sorted fraction had its genomic DNA isolated and then quantified by UV absorbance on a Nanodrop 2000c. V loses 1 base, J loses 6 bases, and the germline ends lie 13 bases apart. Reading the germline V gene (reference sequence) gives CDR1 SGHNT and CDR2 YYREEE. Including cysteine and phenylalanine, the CDR3 has 15 amino acids. Here the CDR3 DNA is all that survives: 45 bases in frame from base 1.

With respect to this clone: Which antigen it targets is not known. No much larger clone exists at a distance of one base, and base qualities are not known.

The sample consisted of naive CD4+ T cells from PBMCs. This specimen's cell subset or site label, interpreted: CD45RA+ positively selected. The receptor was derived from a young man in good health. Some clones in this sample may be carry-over from other donors' samples. The rearranged chain carries TRBV5-4 and TRBJ2-2; a weak D assignment points to TRBD2 (5 bases agree). The DNA reads TGTGCCAGCAGCTTGAGCGGAGTGGGAGCCGGGGAGCTGTTTTTT. Its protein product is CASSLSGVGAGELFF. The reference TRBV5-4 and TRBJ2-2 proteins fill in what lies around the CDR3, so the full variable domain reads ETGVTQSPTHLIKTRGQQVTLRCSSQSGHNTVSWYQQALGQGPQFIFQYYREEENGRGNFPPRFSGLQFPNYSSELNVNALELDDSALYLCASSLSGVGAGELFFGEGSRLTVL.